These 27 T cell receptor beta chains came from one sample sequenced in a study of blood T cell repertoires in COVID-19. TCRdb's copy holds only in-frame clones and misses some; the assay was immunoSEQ multiplex PCR. The data show approximately 480,000 clones, roughly 87% seen once. The sequencing input was PBMCs or T cells enriched from blood (not recorded which). The source of these receptors is a woman under 30 who had recovered from COVID-19.

This chain connects TRBV18 to TRBJ2-3; TRBD2 matches 8 bases. The V gene end was trimmed by 2 bases and the J gene end by 5 bases; junction bases not matched to a gene: 12. Germline CDR1 and CDR2: KGHSH and LQKENI. The CDR3 is made up of 17 amino acids. CDR3 DNA: TGTGCCAGCTCACCAAAAGGCCGGGGGGGCCGGGAAGATACGCAGTATTTT. Translated: CASSPKGRGGREDTQYF.

This clone was observed a handful of times. The chain combines TRBV4-1 with TRBJ2-5; 7 bases match TRBD1. The length of the CDR3 is 15 residues. J gave up 2 bases and V 3 bases, and 6 bases lay outside the gene matches. The germline gives CDR1 MGHRA, CDR2 YSYEKL. This chain's CDR3 is CASSQHGTAQETQYF. The CDR3 nucleotides are TGCGCCAGCAGCCAGCACGGGACAGCACAAGAGACCCAGTACTTC.

The V and J genes are TRBV3-1 (or the pseudogene TRBV3-2) and TRBJ1-2; D perhaps matches TRBD1 (5 bases). Per germline, CDR1 LGHDT and CDR2 YNNKEL (reference sequence). This CDR3 has 13 residues. Trimming removed 4 bases at V and 7 bases at J, with 13 bases between. The CDR3 loop is CASSPQGVGGYTF. DNA of the CDR3: TGTGCCAGCAGCCCGCAGGGTGTGGGTGGCTACACCTTC.

This sequence joins TRBV19 and TRBJ2-7, with a tentative D call TRBD1 (6 bases). The V end was cut by 8 bases, the J end by 4 bases, with 15 bases between. The CDR3 has 13 residues. Germline V gene sequence: CDR1 LNHDA, CDR2 SQIVND (reference sequence). The CDR3 DNA reads TGTGCCAGTGGTCCTCTGCAGGGGTACGAGCAGTACTTC. Translated: CASGPLQGYEQYF.

The chain employs TRBV19 and TRBJ2-3, with 14 bases matching TRBD2. Germline CDR1 and CDR2: LNHDA and SQIVND (reference sequence). The CDR3 consists of 17 residues. Trimming removed 6 bases from V and 1 base from J; junction bases left unmatched: 6. In DNA, the CDR3 is TGTGCCAGTAGGCCGACTAGCGGGGGGGAAGGCACAGATACGCAGTATTTT. Encoded protein: CASRPTSGGEGTDTQYF.

This chain joins TRBV9 and TRBJ2-5; D may be TRBD1 (6 bases). The germline gives CDR1 SGDLS, CDR2 YYNGEE. The CDR3 extends over 17 amino acids. The germline V and J ends were trimmed by 0 bases and 4 bases, with 19 bases remaining between them. The CDR3 loop is CASSVAGGREGRETQYF. In DNA form, the CDR3 reads TGTGCCAGCAGCGTAGCTGGGGGCAGGGAAGGGAGAGAGACCCAGTACTTC.

This clone was picked up one time. Compared with germline, one end of the junction differs, possibly owing to a read error. The rearrangement uses TRBV10-3 and TRBJ2-7; perhaps TRBD2 as D (6 bases). Germline V gene sequence: CDR1 ENHRY, CDR2 SYGVKD. The CDR3 is 15 residues long. The CDR3 DNA reads TGTGCCATCAGTGACTTGCAGCGCGGTGGAGGGAAAAACCATTTC. It specifies CAISDLQRGGGKNHF.

In regard to this clone: This specimen includes other DNA sequences encoding the same CDR3. This chain joins TRBV7-3 and TRBJ2-3, with D perhaps TRBD2 (6 bases). Germline V CDR1 and CDR2: SGHTA, FQGTGA. V dropped 2 bases and J dropped 6 bases, with 12 bases sitting between them. The CDR3 has 14 residues. The CDR3 region is CASSLSGGEDTQYF. CDR3 sequence (DNA): TGTGCCAGCAGCTTATCCGGCGGGGAGGATACGCAGTATTTT.

The chain links TRBV5-1 to TRBJ1-3, with a tentative D call TRBD1 (6 bases). The CDR3 has 17 residues. Trimming took 1 base from V and 0 from J, leaving 14 bases between them. Germline CDR1 SGHRS, CDR2 YFSETQ. The CDR3 region has the DNA TGCGCCAGCAGCTTGTCCGGGGGGCCTCACTCTGGAAACACCATATATTTT. Amino acid sequence: CASSLSGGPHSGNTIYF.

The V and J genes are TRBV5-6 and TRBJ1-1; no clear D gene. V was pared by 4 bases and J by 1 base, with 17 bases between. The CDR3 extends over 16 amino acids. The germline CDR1 and CDR2 sequences are SGHDT and YYEEEE. CDR3: CASSRLLVLENTEAFF. The CDR3, as DNA: TGTGCCAGCAGCCGACTCCTGGTTTTGGAGAACACTGAAGCTTTCTTT.

V usage is TRBV27 and J usage is TRBJ1-6, with D possibly being TRBD1 (5 bases). Trimming left V 0 bases short and J 8 bases short, with 17 bases between. The CDR3 loop spans 17 amino acids. Germline assignment: CDR1 MNHEY and CDR2 SMNVEV (reference sequence). The CDR3 region is CASSLSLPGWVDSPLHF. In DNA, the CDR3 is TGTGCCAGCAGTTTATCGCTTCCAGGGTGGGTTGATTCACCCCTCCACTTT.

V and J are TRBV4-1 and TRBJ1-1; 7 bases agree with TRBD1. V gave up 4 bases and J gave up 4 bases; unmatched junction bases: 6. The CDR3 has 14 residues. Germline V gives CDR1 MGHRA, CDR2 YSYEKL. DNA of the CDR3: TGCGCCAGCAGCCGCAGCCGGGACAGCACTGAAGCTTTCTTT. As protein: CASSRSRDSTEAFF.

This rearrangement joins TRBV5-6 to TRBJ1-2; tentative D call: TRBD1 (5 bases). Trimming removed 4 bases at V and 4 bases at J, with 11 bases between. This CDR3 has 13 residues. Germline V gives CDR1 SGHDT, CDR2 YYEEEE. CDR3 sequence reads: CASSRGTSYGYTF. As DNA, the CDR3 is TGTGCCAGCAGCCGTGGGACTTCCTATGGCTACACCTTC.

The chain joins TRBV2 to TRBJ1-1; D ambiguous. V lost 2 bases and J 1 base, leaving 8 bases between the germline ends. The CDR3 contains 14 residues. Germline CDR1 SNHLY, CDR2 FYNNEI. The CDR3 loop is CASSEWSGNTEAFF. DNA for the CDR3: TGTGCCAGCAGTGAATGGAGCGGGAACACTGAAGCTTTCTTT.

The J gene is TRBJ2-6, the V gene TRBV25-1, with unresolved D. The germline V gene has CDR1 MGHDK and CDR2 SYGVNS. This CDR3 comprises 13 residues. The V end was cut by 6 bases, the J end by 1 base, with 4 bases between. CDR3 nucleotides: TGTGCCAGCAGCCTGTCTGGGGCCAACGTCCTGACTTTC. Its translation is CASSLSGANVLTF.

J is TRBJ2-3 and V is TRBV3-1 (or the pseudogene TRBV3-2), with 7 bases that match TRBD2. Germline CDR1 is LGHDT and CDR2 is YNNKEL (reference sequence). CDR3 length: 16 residues. V shed 1 base and J 4 bases; nucleotides not matched to a gene: 8. Here the CDR3 DNA reads TGTGCCAGCAGCCAAGTATTAAGCGGGGAAGCAGATACGCAGTATTTT. Translated, it gives CASSQVLSGEADTQYF.

The chain is built from TRBV7-9 and TRBJ2-6; D uncertain. Germline V gene lookup returns CDR1 SEHNR and CDR2 FQNEAQ (reference sequence). The germline V and J ends were trimmed by 10 bases and 2 bases, with 18 bases remaining between them. CDR3 length: 16 amino acids. The CDR3 DNA reads TGTGCCACCCCGGGTCTTTACTCCCCTGGGGCCAACGTCCTGACTTTC. Translated, it gives CATPGLYSPGANVLTF. Variable domain in full (rest from reference TRBV7-9 and TRBJ2-6): DTGVSQNPRHKITKRGQNVTFRCDPISEHNRLYWYRQTLGQGPEFLTYFQNEAQLEKSRLLSDRFSAERPKGSFSTLEIQRTEQGDSAMYLCATPGLYSPGANVLTFGAGSRLTVL.

This clone was seen only once. This sequence joins TRBV6-5 and TRBJ1-2, with a possible D match to TRBD1 (5 bases). The V gene's germline CDR1 is MNHEY and CDR2 SVGAGI. The CDR3 loop spans 12 amino acids. V was shortened by 8 bases and J by 8 bases, with 15 bases between the two germline ends. CDR3 protein: CASYKAGKGYTF. The CDR3 DNA sequence: TGTGCCAGCTATAAGGCAGGGAAAGGCTACACCTTC.

This chain uses TRBV14 with TRBJ2-5, with TRBD1 matching over 8 bases. Unmatched junction bases numbered 12, after V lost 1 base and J lost 5 bases. CDR3 size: 17 residues. CDR1 and CDR2 from the germline V gene are SGHDN and FVKESK. CDR3 nucleotide sequence: TGTGCCAGCAGCCAAGGGACAGGGCGAGGTAGTGTGGAGACCCAGTACTTC. Protein: CASSQGTGRGSVETQYF.

V usage is TRBV10-3 and J usage is TRBJ2-7, with 7 bases that match TRBD1. The CDR3 extends over 14 amino acids. Germline CDR1 reads ENHRY; CDR2 reads SYGVKD. Unmatched junction bases numbered 8, after V lost 6 bases and J lost 3 bases. The CDR3 bases are TGTGCCATCAGAGACCCGGGACAGAACTACGAGCAGTACTTC. Residues: CAIRDPGQNYEQYF.

V usage is TRBV6-4 and J usage is TRBJ2-1; 10 bases align to TRBD1. Germline V gives CDR1 MRHNA, CDR2 SNTAGT. J lost 8 bases, V lost 8 bases, and 12 bases had no gene match. The CDR3 length is 15 residues. The CDR3 loop is CASQLRTGGDDEQFF. The DNA for the CDR3 is TGTGCCAGCCAACTACGGACAGGGGGAGACGATGAGCAGTTCTTC.

V usage is TRBV7-3 and J usage is TRBJ2-7; TRBD1 aligns across 9 bases. After removal of 1 base from V and 5 bases from J, the junction contained 3 bases not matched to a gene. The germline V gene has CDR1 SGHTA and CDR2 FQGTGA. This CDR3 is built from 14 residues. CDR3 sequence: CASSLRGQGHEQYF. In DNA, the CDR3 is TGTGCCAGCAGCTTAAGGGGACAGGGCCACGAGCAGTACTTC.

The chain joins TRBV28 to TRBJ1-5; tentative D call: TRBD1 (5 bases). The CDR3 sequence is 12 residues long. CDR1 is MDHEN, CDR2 SYDVKM, per germline. V lost 5 bases to trimming and J lost 13 bases, with 15 bases between them. CDR3 in amino acids: CASSPPLGGQHF. CDR3 in DNA: TGTGCCAGCAGTCCTCCCCTGGGGGGACAGCATTTT.

This sequence joins TRBV9 and TRBJ2-3; D might be TRBD2 (5 bases). Trimming pared 0 bases from V and 2 bases from J, leaving 10 bases between. The CDR3 runs to 15 residues. Germline-derived CDR1 and CDR2 are SGDLS and YYNGEE. The CDR3 DNA is TGTGCCAGCAGCGTAGGGGCGGGTCACACAGATACGCAGTATTTT. This encodes CASSVGAGHTDTQYF.

V is TRBV4-1 and J is TRBJ1-6; no clear D gene. V dropped 4 bases and J dropped 8 bases, with 18 bases sitting between them. The CDR3 has 16 residues. CDR1 is MGHRA, CDR2 YSYEKL, per germline. CDR3 region: CASSPGLVEGYSPLHF. The DNA of the CDR3 is TGCGCCAGCAGCCCGGGCCTAGTGGAGGGATATTCACCCCTCCACTTT.

The V gene is TRBV27, the J gene TRBJ1-1; 11 positions match TRBD1. The CDR3 consists of 15 residues. Germline values: CDR1 MNHEY, CDR2 SMNVEV (reference sequence). The junction had 7 bases not matched to a gene; V was cut back by 6 bases and J by 4 bases. As DNA, the CDR3 is TGTGCCAGCAGACCCATGGGACAGGGGGGCACTGAAGCTTTCTTT. As protein: CASRPMGQGGTEAFF.

The chain employs TRBV4-1 and TRBJ1-6; the match to TRBD1 covers 11 bases. This CDR3 is built from 18 residues. J gave up 10 bases and V 3 bases, and 14 bases lay outside the gene matches. Germline V gene lookup returns CDR1 MGHRA and CDR2 YSYEKL. The CDR3 is CASSHIKVRDRGGSPLHF. For the CDR3, the DNA is TGCGCCAGCAGCCATATCAAGGTCCGGGACAGGGGGGGATCACCCCTCCACTTT.